These T cell receptor beta chains were read from a single sample in a study of control samples from healthy donors and cancer patients. Sequencing used immunoSEQ multiplex PCR; TCRdb keeps in-frame clones, though not all of them. Of about 69,000 clones listed, under 90% were seen once; the top ten hold over 15%. Sequenced input: PBMCs. The origin of the receptors is a man aged 60 to 75 with lung cancer. The CDR3 runs from the conserved cysteine through the conserved F or W. Each record gives: clone size, V gene, J gene, D gene, CDR3 DNA, CDR3 protein. D genes are given only for firm matches. Clone size, where shown, is once, few, many, or a class for clones that have expanded.

-	TRBV15	TRBJ2-2	TRBD1	TGTGCCACAGCAAGACAGGGGGACACCGGGGAGCTGTTTTTT	CATARQGDTGELFF
-	TRBV3-1/TRBV3-2	TRBJ2-5	TRBD2	TGTGCCAGCAGTTCGGGACTAAAAGAGACCCAGTACTTC	CASSSGLKETQYF
-	TRBV30	TRBJ1-2	-	TGTGCCTGGACCTTCAGGGGTTTGGAGGGCTACACCTTC	CAWTFRGLEGYTF
-	TRBV7-3	TRBJ2-3	TRBD2	TGTGCCAGCAGCTTCACCGGGACTACCCACACAGATACGCAGTATTTT	CASSFTGTTHTDTQYF
-	TRBV5-1	TRBJ2-7	TRBD1	TGCGCCAGCAGCCCCGGACAGGGAGCGACCTACGAGCAGTACTTC	CASSPGQGATYEQYF
-	TRBV19	TRBJ2-1	TRBD1	TGTGCCAGTAGTCCGGGACAGACATACAATGAGCAGTTCTTC	CASSPGQTYNEQFF
-	TRBV19	TRBJ1-1	-	TGTGCCAGTAGTATATTAAGTTTCGAGGGAGAAGCTTTCTTT	CASSILSFEGEAFF
-	TRBV2	TRBJ2-1	-	TGTGCCAGCACGTTACAGGGCGGGAATGAGCAGTTCTTC	CASTLQGGNEQFF
-	TRBV5-1	TRBJ2-5	-	TGCGCCAGCAGCTTGAGAGGGGGGGAGACCCAGTACTTC	CASSLRGGETQYF
-	TRBV11-2	TRBJ1-1	-	TGTGCCAGCAGCCGAACAGTGGGGATGAACACTGAAGCTTTCTTT	CASSRTVGMNTEAFF
-	TRBV5-4	TRBJ2-7	TRBD1	TGTGCCAGCAGCTTGGCAAGACAGGGAAACGAGCAGTACTTC	CASSLARQGNEQYF
-	TRBV30	TRBJ1-4	TRBD1	TGTGCCTGGGAGACTTTGGGACAGGGGAATGAAAAACTGTTTTTT	CAWETLGQGNEKLFF
-	TRBV11-2	TRBJ1-5	-	TGTGCCAGCAGCTTAGGTAAAAATCAGCCCCAGCATTTT	CASSLGKNQPQHF
-	TRBV18	TRBJ1-1	-	TGTGCCAGCTCACCTGAGACATTGAACACTGAAGCTTTCTTT	CASSPETLNTEAFF
once	TRBV24-1	TRBJ1-5	TRBD1	TGTGCCACCAGTGATTTCCAGGCGGGACAGGCTAATGATAGCAATCAGCCCCAGCATTTT	CATSDFQAGQANDSNQPQHF
-	TRBV7-3	TRBJ2-2	TRBD1	TGTGCCAGCAGCTCGGGAACAGGGGGCACCGGGGAGCTGTTTTTT	CASSSGTGGTGELFF
few	TRBV4-2	TRBJ1-2	-	TGTGCCAGCAGCCAAGATTTACAGGGTGGCTATGGCTACACCTTC	CASSQDLQGGYGYTF
once	TRBV11-3	TRBJ1-6	-	TGTGCCAGCAGCTCCGGACAGACAAATAATTCACCCCTCCACTTT	CASSSGQTNNSPLHF
-	TRBV9	TRBJ2-3	TRBD1	TGTGCCAGCAGCGTACGGGACAGGCCATCATACACAGATACGCAGTATTTT	CASSVRDRPSYTDTQYF
-	TRBV12-5	TRBJ2-1	-	TGTGCTAGTGGTTTGGTACAAGGGAATGAGCAGTTCTTC	CASGLVQGNEQFF
-	TRBV5-1	TRBJ2-3	-	TGCGCCAGCAGCTTGGGGGGGCTTCAGGGCGTCGCAGATACGCAGTATTTT	CASSLGGLQGVADTQYF
-	TRBV12-5	TRBJ2-7	-	TGTGCTAGTGGTTTGGTACAGGGAATGTCCTACGAGCAGTACTTC	CASGLVQGMSYEQYF
-	TRBV18	TRBJ1-2	-	TGTGCCAGCTCACCACCGGGGGAGGAATATGGTGGCTACACCTTC	CASSPPGEEYGGYTF
-	TRBV6-6	TRBJ1-1	-	TGTGCCAGCAGTTACTCCGGACAGTCTTCTGAAGCTTTCTTT	CASSYSGQSSEAFF
-	TRBV27	TRBJ1-2	-	TGTGCCAGCAGTCCAGGGATCGGCTATGGCTACACCTTC	CASSPGIGYGYTF
-	TRBV6-6	TRBJ2-1	TRBD2	TGTGCCGTCTACGCGGGGGGGCTCTACAATGAGCAGTTCTTC	CAVYAGGLYNEQFF
-	TRBV4-2	TRBJ1-4	-	TGTGCCAGCAGCCAGGGGTATGAAAAACTGTTTTTT	CASSQGYEKLFF
-	TRBV24-1	TRBJ2-4	TRBD1	TGTGCCACCAGTGCAGGGGGCTTGAACATTCAGTACTTC	CATSAGGLNIQYF
-	TRBV6-4	TRBJ1-1	-	TGTGCCAGCAGCCAGGGGCCGAACACTGAAGCTTTCTTT	CASSQGPNTEAFF
-	TRBV5-1	TRBJ2-3	-	TGCGCCAGCAGCTCACCGGGGCCGACGTCAGATACGCAGTATTTT	CASSSPGPTSDTQYF
-	TRBV12-5	TRBJ2-2	TRBD1	TGTGCTAGTGCTGACGGACAGGTGCCCACCGGGGAGCTGTTTTTT	CASADGQVPTGELFF
-	TRBV6-5	TRBJ2-5	-	TGTGCCAGCAGTTCCCTCGAAAGGGCCCAGTACTTC	CASSSLERAQYF
medium-sized	TRBV3-1/TRBV3-2	TRBJ1-1	-	TGTGCCAGCAGCCCCCAAGGGACCGGCACTGAAGCTTTCTTT	CASSPQGTGTEAFF